A single sample is the source of the 8 T cell receptor beta chains below, sequenced in a study of cytomegalovirus exposure and HLA in healthy donors. With 60 Vbeta and 13 Jbeta primers, the PCR was carried out. Sequenced by immunoSEQ multiplex PCR; TCRdb stores in-frame clones only, minus some. This sample has under 95,000 clones, with approximately 80% found just once. The sample taken for sequencing was PBMCs. These receptors all stem from a man aged 25-40 years in good health and CMV-seropositive.

This clone turned up a few times. The V gene is TRBV6-5, the J gene TRBJ2-1, with 10 bases aligning to TRBD2. J was trimmed by 7 bases and V by 6 bases; bases with no gene match: 6. In germline, CDR1 is MNHEY, CDR2 SVGAGI. This CDR3 contains 14 residues. CDR3 nucleotide sequence: TGTGCCAGCAGACTTGGACTAGCGGTAAATGAGCAGTTCTTC. Protein product: CASRLGLAVNEQFF.

The rearrangement links TRBV28 to TRBJ1-2; the D is unclear. This CDR3 contains 13 residues. V gave up 6 bases and J gave up 5 bases, with 13 bases separating them. Looked up from germline, CDR1 is MDHEN and CDR2 is SYDVKM. In nucleotides, the CDR3 is TGTGCCAGCAGCCTTACAGCATTATATGGCTACACCTTC. This codes for CASSLTALYGYTF.

The chain recombines TRBV7-2 with TRBJ2-3, with 8 bases fitting TRBD2. With V trimmed by 2 bases and J by 7 bases, 8 bases remained unmatched. This CDR3 has 15 amino acids. Looked up from germline, CDR1 is SGHTA and CDR2 is FQGNSA. The CDR3 region is CASSLSGGAQYTQYF. The CDR3 DNA is TGTGCCAGCAGCTTATCGGGGGGGGCACAATATACGCAGTATTTT.

V and J are TRBV27 and TRBJ2-7; 7 bases are a match to TRBD1. The V gene end was trimmed by 6 bases and the J gene end by 1 base; junction bases not matched to a gene: 3. The CDR3 covers 13 residues. Per germline, CDR1 MNHEY and CDR2 SMNVEV (reference sequence). CDR3 nucleotide sequence: TGTGCCAGCAGGAGACAGGGATCCTACGAGCAGTACGTC. As protein: CASRRQGSYEQYV.

This chain joins TRBV6-1 and TRBJ2-5, with D possibly TRBD2 on 5 matching bases. The CDR3 consists of 15 residues. V was clipped by 4 bases and J by 0 bases, with 12 bases between them. Germline V gives CDR1 MNHNS, CDR2 SASEGT. CDR3 residues: CASSVGVVDQETQYF. CDR3 nucleotide sequence: TGTGCCAGCAGTGTCGGGGTCGTCGACCAAGAGACCCAGTACTTC.

The chain is built from TRBV11-2 and TRBJ2-1; TRBD2 aligns across 10 bases. CDR3 size: 16 residues. J was trimmed by 2 bases and V by 0 bases; bases with no gene match: 1. CDR1 is SGHAT and CDR2 is FQNNGV in the germline V gene. The CDR3 bases are TGTGCCAGCAGCTTAGAGACTAGCGGGCCCTACAATGAGCAGTTCTTC. Its translation: CASSLETSGPYNEQFF.

The V and J genes are TRBV30 and TRBJ2-1, with D perhaps TRBD2 (5 bases). This CDR3 is built from 13 residues. Germline V gene sequence: CDR1 GTSNPN, CDR2 SVGIG (reference sequence). V shed 4 bases and J shed 9 bases, with 16 bases lying between them. CDR3 in amino acids: CAWKASLWSEQFF. The DNA of the CDR3 is TGTGCCTGGAAGGCTAGCCTATGGAGTGAGCAGTTCTTC. Complete variable domain (other parts from reference TRBV30 and TRBJ2-1): SQTIHQWPATLVQPVGSPLSLECTVEGTSNPNLYWYRQAAGRGLQLLFYSVGIGQISSEVPQNLSASRPQDRQFILSSKKLLLSDSGFYLCAWKASLWSEQFFGPGTRLTVL.

This clone has a single count. The chain is built from TRBV5-1 and TRBJ2-1; TRBD1 agrees at 12 bases. Trimming at V came to 5 bases and at J to 6 bases, leaving 3 bases not matched to a gene. CDR3 length: 14 residues. Germline V gene lookup returns CDR1 SGHRS and CDR2 YFSETQ. The CDR3 DNA follows: TGCGCCAGCAGGGGACAGGGGGCGATCAATGAGCAGTTCTTC. It translates to CASRGQGAINEQFF.